The 28 T cell receptor beta chains below all came from one sample that was sequenced in a study of technical replicates of blood from a handful of donors. The protocol was immunoSEQ multiplex PCR, while the TCRdb copy is restricted to in-frame clones and leaves out a portion. This table holds about 73,000 clones, approximately 90% found once. The specimen sequenced was PBMCs. These receptor sequences come from a human donor in good health. Some clones in this sample may be carry-over from other donors' samples.

V and J are TRBV18 and TRBJ2-3; D gene unclear. This CDR3 has 17 amino acids. V was shortened by 1 base and J by 1 base, with 15 bases between the two germline ends. CDR1 and CDR2 (germline): KGHSH, LQKENI. The CDR3 sequence: CASSPLSWATRTDTQYF. The CDR3 nucleotides read TGTGCCAGCTCACCACTATCATGGGCTACACGCACAGATACGCAGTATTTT.

This chain links TRBV6-5 with TRBJ2-4, with 7 bases lining up with TRBD1. Germline CDR1 and CDR2: MNHEY and SVGAGI. J lost 4 bases, V lost 6 bases, and 6 bases had no gene match. This CDR3 is 14 amino acids long. DNA for the CDR3: TGTGCCAGCAGCCGACAGGGCGGGAAAAACATTCAGTACTTC. Protein product: CASSRQGGKNIQYF.

The V call is TRBV4-1, the J call TRBJ2-3; TRBD1 aligns across 7 bases. J was trimmed by 2 bases and V by 5 bases; bases with no gene match: 10. The CDR3 runs 16 residues. Germline assignment: CDR1 MGHRA and CDR2 YSYEKL. CDR3 in amino acids: CASSNPGQRTTDTQYF. Here the CDR3 DNA reads TGCGCCAGCAGCAACCCGGGACAGCGAACCACAGATACGCAGTATTTT.

Notes on this clone: In the same sample, other DNA sequences code for this CDR3. The J gene is TRBJ2-5, the V gene TRBV5-4, with D tentatively TRBD1 (6 bases). The CDR3 covers 14 residues. V was pared by 0 bases and J by 5 bases, with 11 bases between. Per germline, CDR1 SGHNT and CDR2 YYREEE (reference sequence). CDR3 sequence (DNA): TGTGCCAGCAGCTTGGTAGACAGGCAGGAGACCCAGTACTTC. Translated: CASSLVDRQETQYF.

This chain uses TRBV6-6 with TRBJ1-5, with a weak D call TRBD1 (6 bases). Between the trimmed V and J ends, which lost 0 bases and 4 bases, there was a span of 10 bases. CDR1 is MNHNY and CDR2 is SVGAGI in the germline V gene (reference sequence). The CDR3 runs 15 residues. CDR3 loop: CASSYSQGRNQPQHF. CDR3 nucleotides: TGTGCCAGCAGTTACTCGCAGGGGCGAAATCAGCCCCAGCATTTT.

The rearrangement uses TRBV11-2 and TRBJ1-1; D uncertain. Germline CDR1 is SGHAT and CDR2 is FQNNGV. Between the trimmed V and J ends, which lost 1 base and 3 bases, there was a span of 12 bases. The CDR3 is 15 amino acids. CDR3 sequence: CASSLVVGSDTEAFF. Written as DNA, the CDR3 is TGTGCCAGCAGCTTAGTAGTCGGGAGTGACACTGAAGCTTTCTTT.

V usage is TRBV25-1 and J usage is TRBJ2-7; 10 nucleotides agree with TRBD1. Per germline, CDR1 MGHDK and CDR2 SYGVNS. V shed 4 bases and J 7 bases; nucleotides not matched to a gene: 10. This CDR3 is 15 amino acids long. CDR3 residues: CASSAIGTGVREQYF. The CDR3 nucleotides are TGTGCCAGCAGTGCCATCGGGACAGGGGTAAGGGAGCAGTACTTC.

V is TRBV4-2 and J is TRBJ2-2, with 8 bases lining up with TRBD1. Germline CDR1 and CDR2: LGHNA and YNFKEQ. V was clipped by 3 bases and J by 1 base; unmatched bases: 13. This CDR3 spans 19 amino acids. CDR3 residues: CASSQDRGQGARNTGELFF. For the CDR3, the DNA is TGTGCCAGCAGCCAGGACCGGGGCCAGGGGGCCCGGAACACCGGGGAGCTGTTTTTT.

The chain employs TRBV18 and TRBJ1-2; 8 bases map to TRBD1. Germline assignment: CDR1 KGHSH and CDR2 LQKENI. The V gene end was trimmed by 5 bases and the J gene end by 1 base; junction bases not matched to a gene: 3. The CDR3 extends over 14 amino acids. CDR3 nucleotide sequence: TGTGCCAGCTCATCGACAGGGGTTAACTATGGCTACACCTTC. Protein product: CASSSTGVNYGYTF.

This clone was seen once. V gene TRBV30 combines with J gene TRBJ2-7, with TRBD2 as a possible D gene (5 bases). The germline V gene encodes CDR1 GTSNPN and CDR2 SVGIG (reference sequence). The V end was cut by 1 base, the J end by 7 bases, with 14 bases between. The CDR3 is made up of 13 amino acids. The CDR3 here is CAWSGGGGWEQYF. The CDR3 coding sequence is TGTGCCTGGAGTGGAGGCGGAGGCTGGGAGCAGTACTTC.

This clone showed up just a few times. The chain links TRBV5-8 to TRBJ2-7; D is uncertain. CDR3 length: 12 residues. Germline values: CDR1 SGHTS, CDR2 YDEGEE. V was pared by 6 bases and J by 7 bases, with 14 bases between. The CDR3 nucleotides are TGTGCCAGCACCCTTTCTTCGAGGGAGCAGTACTTC. It specifies CASTLSSREQYF.

The V gene is TRBV6-5, the J gene TRBJ1-1; possibly TRBD1 for D (5 bases). CDR3 length: 14 amino acids. Germline CDR1 MNHEY, CDR2 SVGAGI. Trimming removed 0 bases at V and 4 bases at J, with 9 bases between. CDR3 amino acids: CASSYSGGFTEAFF. The DNA for the CDR3 is TGTGCCAGCAGTTACTCGGGGGGGTTCACTGAAGCTTTCTTT.

This chain's CDR3 is CASSLFTEAFF. The CDR3 DNA is TGTGCCAGCAGCTTATTTACAGAAGCTTTCTTT. This chain links TRBV7-9 with TRBJ1-1; D is undetermined. Germline CDR1 is SEHNR and CDR2 is FQNEAQ (reference sequence). This CDR3 region has 11 residues. V lost 2 bases to trimming and J lost 8 bases, with 6 bases between them.

This chain connects TRBV2 to TRBJ1-1; no clear D. The germline gives CDR1 SNHLY, CDR2 FYNNEI. V lost 0 bases, J lost 2 bases, and 16 bases lay in between. There are 17 residues in the CDR3. The CDR3 bases are TGTGCCAGCAGTGAAGCGCTTCTAGGTGTGCAAAACACTGAAGCTTTCTTT. Amino acid sequence: CASSEALLGVQNTEAFF.

V gene TRBV6-8 combines with J gene TRBJ2-5, with D hard to call. The CDR3 totals 13 residues. Trimming removed 1 base from V and 5 bases from J, with 8 bases in between. Germline CDR1 reads MNHGY; CDR2 reads SAAAGT. The CDR3 nucleotides read TGTGCCAGCAGTTACTTACCGCGTGAGACCCAGTACTTC. Protein: CASSYLPRETQYF.

V gene TRBV5-4 combines with J gene TRBJ2-3, with 10 bases identical to TRBD1. With 4 bases clipped from V and 2 bases from J, the junction kept 7 bases outside the gene matches. The CDR3 sequence is 16 residues long. Germline lookup yields CDR1 SGHNT and CDR2 YYREEE (reference sequence). The DNA of the CDR3 is TGTGCCAGCAGCGTGGGACAGGGGATGTTCACAGATACGCAGTATTTT. Its translation: CASSVGQGMFTDTQYF.

The chain has TRBV11-3 and TRBJ1-6; D is undetermined. V shed 6 bases and J shed 14 bases, with 17 bases lying between them. This CDR3 region has 13 residues. The V gene's germline CDR1 is SGHNT and CDR2 YENEEA. The CDR3 region has the DNA TGTGCCAGCAGTTCCGGTCCGTCCGAGGCCCTCCACTTT. It specifies CASSSGPSEALHF.

Written as DNA, the CDR3 is TGTGCCAGCAGTGATCCTAGCGGGACCTCCTACAATGAGCAGTTCTTC. Protein product: CASSDPSGTSYNEQFF. This rearrangement joins TRBV6-1 to TRBJ2-1, with 9 bases that match TRBD2. Germline V gene lookup returns CDR1 MNHNS and CDR2 SASEGT. CDR3 length: 16 residues. The trim removed 3 bases at V and 0 bases at J, leaving 3 bases unmatched.

V is TRBV7-2 and J is TRBJ1-1, with 10 nucleotides matching TRBD1. The V segment lost 5 bases and the J segment 5 bases; nucleotides outside the gene matches: 11. The V gene's germline CDR1 is SGHTA and CDR2 FQGNSA. The CDR3 has 16 residues. This CDR3 is CASSPGPGQGKTEAFF. The CDR3 coding sequence is TGTGCCAGCAGCCCGGGACCGGGACAGGGGAAGACTGAAGCTTTCTTT.

This chain uses TRBV2 with TRBJ2-7; TRBD1 agrees at 7 bases. Germline V gene sequence: CDR1 SNHLY, CDR2 FYNNEI. The junction had 12 bases not matched to a gene; V was cut back by 6 bases and J by 7 bases. This CDR3 has 14 amino acids. The CDR3 region is CASRRQGDTGEQYF. The CDR3 nucleotides read TGTGCCAGCAGGAGACAGGGAGATACGGGGGAGCAGTACTTC.

The chain is built from TRBV6-5 and TRBJ1-6; D is possibly TRBD1 (6 bases). CDR1 is MNHEY, CDR2 SVGAGI, per germline. The CDR3 spans 13 residues. In DNA, the CDR3 is TGTGTTTCACGGGACACATATAATTCACCCCTCCACTTT. Protein: CVSRDTYNSPLHF.

The chain carries TRBV19 and TRBJ2-1; 8 bases fit TRBD2. The CDR3 has 18 amino acids. The V gene end was trimmed by 0 bases and the J gene end by 3 bases; junction bases not matched to a gene: 10. Germline V CDR1 and CDR2: LNHDA, SQIVND (reference sequence). The CDR3 region is CASSIDARGGAVYNEQFF. The CDR3 bases are TGTGCCAGTAGTATAGACGCTCGGGGGGGGGCCGTCTACAATGAGCAGTTCTTC.

The genes are TRBV30 and TRBJ2-1, with a tentative D call TRBD2 (6 bases). The V gene lost 4 bases and the J gene lost 9 bases, with 13 bases spanning the gap. The germline V gene encodes CDR1 GTSNPN and CDR2 SVGIG (reference sequence). The CDR3 length is 12 residues. The CDR3 DNA sequence: TGTGCCTGGACCACTAGCAAGGGTGAGCAGTTCTTC. As protein: CAWTTSKGEQFF. The entire variable domain, with the rest obtained from reference TRBV30 and TRBJ2-1, is as follows: SQTIHQWPATLVQPVGSPLSLECTVEGTSNPNLYWYRQAAGRGLQLLFYSVGIGQISSEVPQNLSASRPQDRQFILSSKKLLLSDSGFYLCAWTTSKGEQFFGPGTRLTVL.

V and J are TRBV7-2 and TRBJ2-5, with 8 bases fitting TRBD2. Germline CDR1 is SGHTA and CDR2 is FQGNSA. The CDR3 has 17 residues. V was pared by 4 bases and J by 5 bases, with 15 bases of the junction left unmatched. Written as DNA, the CDR3 is TGTGCCAGCAGCTCGTCTCGGGCTAGCGGGCTACGGGAGACCCAGTACTTC. As protein: CASSSSRASGLRETQYF.

The chain joins TRBV2 to TRBJ2-5, with 9 bases matching TRBD2. CDR3 length: 17 residues. CDR1 is SNHLY and CDR2 is FYNNEI in the germline V gene. Trimming took 7 bases from V and 5 from J; bases not matched to a gene: 17. This CDR3 reads CASTIGMLAGRDETQYF. The DNA of the CDR3 is TGTGCCAGCACCATCGGGATGCTAGCGGGGAGGGATGAGACCCAGTACTTC. The whole variable domain, remainder taken from reference TRBV2 and TRBJ2-5, is EPEVTQTPSHQVTQMGQEVILRCVPISNHLYFYWYRQILGQKVEFLVSFYNNEISEKSEIFDDQFSVERPDGSNFTLKIRSTKLEDSAMYFCASTIGMLAGRDETQYFGPGTRLLVL.

The chain couples TRBV19 to TRBJ1-2; 10 bases agree with TRBD1. Germline V gene sequence: CDR1 LNHDA, CDR2 SQIVND (reference sequence). This CDR3 is built from 15 residues. V dropped 5 bases and J dropped 5; count of bases not matched to a gene: 8. The CDR3 DNA reads as TGTGCCAGTAGTGATGACAGGGGGCAGTGGTATGGCTACACCTTC. Translating gives CASSDDRGQWYGYTF. Looking up the rest from reference TRBV19 and TRBJ1-2 gives the full variable domain: DGGITQSPKYLFRKEGQNVTLSCEQNLNHDAMYWYRQDPGQGLRLIYYSQIVNDFQKGDIAEGYSVSREKKESFPLTVTSAQKNPTAFYLCASSDDRGQWYGYTFGSGTRLTVV.

The chain links TRBV9 to TRBJ1-2; D is perhaps TRBD1 (5 bases). Deletions cut 1 base from V and 0 bases from J, with 7 bases between. The length of the CDR3 is 14 residues. Looked up from germline, CDR1 is SGDLS and CDR2 is YYNGEE. CDR3 bases: TGTGCCAGCAGCGTACCAGGGTCTAACTATGGCTACACCTTC. Amino acid sequence: CASSVPGSNYGYTF.

V is TRBV11-1 and J is TRBJ2-1; 9 bases are shared with TRBD2. CDR1 is SGHAT, CDR2 FQDESV, per germline (reference sequence). V lost 6 bases to trimming and J lost 8 bases; unmatched junction nucleotides: 14. This CDR3 spans 16 amino acids. The CDR3: CASRLSSASGKHEQFF. The CDR3 DNA sequence: TGTGCCAGCAGATTATCCTCCGCTAGCGGGAAGCATGAGCAGTTCTTC.